Following are 31 T cell receptor beta chains from one sample sequenced in a study of T cell changes during pregnancy in multiple sclerosis. Only in-frame clones appear in the TCRdb table, and some are missing; sequencing was by immunoSEQ multiplex PCR. The data show fewer than 50,000 clones, 92% seen once. Source: CD4+ T cells from peripheral blood mononuclear cells, taken in the second trimester of pregnancy. The source of these receptors is a female donor in good health, enrolled as a control in a pregnancy study.

The genes are TRBV12-5 and TRBJ2-5, with TRBD2 as a possible D gene (6 bases). The germline V and J ends were trimmed by 3 bases and 0 bases, with 17 bases remaining between them. The CDR3 loop spans 17 amino acids. Germline-derived CDR1 and CDR2 are LGHNT and FRNRAP. As DNA, the CDR3 is TGTGCTAGTGGTTTACGTATAGGACGGGAGTACCAAGAGACCCAGTACTTC. Its protein product is CASGLRIGREYQETQYF.

The V gene is TRBV4-3, the J gene TRBJ2-3; D is uncertain. CDR3 length equals 14 residues. The germline V and J ends were trimmed by 5 bases and 4 bases, with 13 bases remaining between them. Germline CDR1 reads LGHNA; CDR2 reads YSLEER. CDR3 bases: TGCGCCAGCAGCTCCCACGGCAGGTCAGATACGCAGTATTTT. Its protein product is CASSSHGRSDTQYF.

In this sample, this clone turned up once. The V gene is TRBV30, the J gene TRBJ2-2; a possible D gene is TRBD2 (6 bases). Between the trimmed V and J ends, which lost 4 bases and 3 bases, there was a span of 12 bases. Germline CDR1 reads GTSNPN; CDR2 reads SVGIG (reference sequence). This CDR3 has 14 amino acids. The CDR3 nucleotides are TGTGCCTGGAATCCGGGACTTTACACCGGGGAGCTGTTTTTT. Protein product: CAWNPGLYTGELFF.

The CDR3 region is CASSRGSQETQYF. The CDR3 DNA follows: TGTGCCAGCAGCCGGGGGTCCCAAGAGACCCAGTACTTC. The chain has TRBV7-3 and TRBJ2-5, with D possibly matching TRBD2 (6 bases). This CDR3 has 13 residues. CDR1 and CDR2 from the germline V gene are SGHTA and FQGTGA. The germline V and J ends were trimmed by 5 bases and 1 base, with 8 bases remaining between them.

This chain joins TRBV4-1 and TRBJ2-2, with 8 bases that match TRBD2. The CDR3 covers 17 residues. Unmatched junction bases numbered 5, after V lost 0 bases and J lost 2 bases. Germline CDR1 MGHRA, CDR2 YSYEKL. The CDR3 coding sequence is TGCGCCAGCAGCCAAGAAGTGGGACTAGTTAACACCGGGGAGCTGTTTTTT. It codes for CASSQEVGLVNTGELFF.

The sample holds a few counts of this clone. The chain is built from TRBV9 and TRBJ1-6, with TRBD1 matching 9 bases. Trimming at V came to 2 bases and at J to 5 bases, leaving 2 bases not matched to a gene. Germline-derived CDR1 and CDR2 are SGDLS and YYNGEE. The CDR3 has 15 amino acids. DNA for the CDR3: TGTGCCAGCAGCGTGGGACAGGGAGATAATTCACCCCTCCACTTT. Its protein product is CASSVGQGDNSPLHF. Combining the CDR3 with reference TRBV9 and TRBJ1-6 gives the whole variable domain DSGVTQTPKHLITATGQRVTLRCSPRSGDLSVYWYQQSLDQGLQFLIQYYNGEERAKGNILERFSAQQFPDLHSELNLSSLELGDSALYFCASSVGQGDNSPLHFGNGTRLTVT.

The genes are TRBV5-4 and TRBJ1-4, with no clear D. Germline CDR1 and CDR2: SGHNT and YYREEE (reference sequence). The CDR3 sequence is 15 residues long. V lost 4 bases and J 7 bases, leaving 17 bases between the germline ends. The CDR3 protein is CASSDAGRRVEKLFF. CDR3 sequence (DNA): TGTGCCAGCAGCGATGCCGGGAGGAGGGTTGAAAAACTGTTTTTT. The variable domain in full, with the rest retrieved from reference TRBV5-4 and TRBJ1-4, is ETGVTQSPTHLIKTRGQQVTLRCSSQSGHNTVSWYQQALGQGPQFIFQYYREEENGRGNFPPRFSGLQFPNYSSELNVNALELDDSALYLCASSDAGRRVEKLFFGSGTQLSVL.

This chain joins TRBV11-3 and TRBJ1-1; D ambiguous. V was clipped by 5 bases and J by 1 base, with 11 bases between them. From germline, CDR1 is SGHNT and CDR2 YENEEA. The CDR3 extends over 14 amino acids. The DNA of the CDR3 is TGTGCCAGCAGCCCGACTAGATCGAACACTGAAGCTTTCTTT. Protein product: CASSPTRSNTEAFF.

V usage is TRBV5-1 and J usage is TRBJ2-3, with 12 bases that match TRBD2. Looked up from germline, CDR1 is SGHRS and CDR2 is YFSETQ. Trimming at V came to 2 bases and at J to 2 bases, leaving 6 bases not matched to a gene. This CDR3 is built from 17 residues. The DNA for the CDR3 is TGCGCCAGCAGCTTAGCTAGCGGGGGGGCACTCACAGATACGCAGTATTTT. The encoded protein is CASSLASGGALTDTQYF.

The genes are TRBV30 and TRBJ2-3, with D possibly TRBD1 on 6 matching bases. V dropped 5 bases and J dropped 4 bases, with 13 bases sitting between them. Germline lookup yields CDR1 GTSNPN and CDR2 SVGIG (reference sequence). This CDR3 region has 13 residues. The CDR3, as DNA: TGTGCCTGGGGGGACACGGGGTCAGATACGCAGTATTTT. This sequence encodes CAWGDTGSDTQYF.

The chain carries TRBV5-1 and TRBJ1-6, with 7 bases identical to TRBD1. Trimming at V came to 1 base and at J to 7 bases, leaving 8 bases not matched to a gene. Looked up from germline, CDR1 is SGHRS and CDR2 is YFSETQ. The CDR3 sequence is 16 residues long. The CDR3 reads CASSLLGTDANSPLHF. The CDR3 nucleotides are TGCGCCAGCAGCTTGTTAGGGACAGATGCGAATTCACCCCTCCACTTT.

This chain links TRBV14 with TRBJ2-7; D is possibly TRBD1 (5 bases). Trimming stripped 0 bases from V and 0 bases from J, with 15 bases between. There are 17 residues in the CDR3. Germline CDR1 reads SGHDN; CDR2 reads FVKESK. CDR3 region: CASSQDLSPGYSYEQYF. CDR3 in DNA: TGTGCCAGCAGCCAAGATCTCAGCCCAGGGTACTCCTACGAGCAGTACTTC.

The DNA for the CDR3 is TGTGCCAGCAGCTCGGGACAGGGGGATGGCTACACCTTC. Amino acid sequence: CASSSGQGDGYTF. V usage is TRBV7-3 and J usage is TRBJ1-2, with 11 bases fitting TRBD1. Looked up from germline, CDR1 is SGHTA and CDR2 is FQGTGA. Trimming removed 4 bases from V and 6 bases from J; junction bases left unmatched: 1. The CDR3 contains 13 residues.

J is TRBJ1-2 and V is TRBV7-8; 9 bases align to TRBD1. J was trimmed by 2 bases and V by 2 bases; bases with no gene match: 9. The CDR3 extends over 17 amino acids. The germline V gene encodes CDR1 SGHVS and CDR2 FQNEAQ. CDR3 sequence: CASSLHSGQGKNYGYTF. Written as DNA, the CDR3 is TGTGCCAGCAGCTTACACTCAGGACAGGGGAAAAACTATGGCTACACCTTC. The complete variable domain, with remaining parts taken from reference TRBV7-8 and TRBJ1-2, reads GAGVSQSPRYKVAKRGQDVALRCDPISGHVSLFWYQQALGQGPEFLTYFQNEAQLDKSGLPSDRFFAERPEGSVSTLKIQRTQQEDSAVYLCASSLHSGQGKNYGYTFGSGTRLTVV.

This clone has just one count. The genes are TRBV11-3 and TRBJ2-7, with TRBD2 identical over 13 bases. The germline V gene has CDR1 SGHNT and CDR2 YENEEA. Germline trimming cut 5 bases from V and 4 bases from J; bases unmatched to any gene: 5. The CDR3 is made up of 15 amino acids. The CDR3 loop reads CASSRLAGGLYEQYF. The DNA of the CDR3 is TGTGCCAGCAGCCGACTAGCGGGGGGCCTATACGAGCAGTACTTC.

This clone turned up a few times. This chain uses TRBV2 with TRBJ1-6; a possible D gene is TRBD1 (5 bases). Germline loops: CDR1 SNHLY, CDR2 FYNNEI. The V end lost 3 bases, the J end lost 7 bases, and 7 bases lay between the germline ends. CDR3 length: 13 residues. For the CDR3, the DNA is TGTGCCAGCAGTGACCAGGGAAATTCACCCCTCCACTTT. Amino acids: CASSDQGNSPLHF.

The gene calls are TRBV7-2 and TRBJ1-5; D not certain. V gave up 1 base and J gave up 0 bases, with 7 bases separating them. The CDR3 is made up of 15 amino acids. Germline-derived CDR1 and CDR2 are SGHTA and FQGNSA. CDR3 region: CASSLVSGSNQPQHF. CDR3 sequence (DNA): TGTGCCAGCAGCTTAGTATCAGGTAGCAATCAGCCCCAGCATTTT. The complete variable domain, with remaining parts taken from reference TRBV7-2 and TRBJ1-5, reads GAGVSQSPSNKVTEKGKDVELRCDPISGHTALYWYRQSLGQGLEFLIYFQGNSAPDKSGLPSDRFSAERTGGSVSTLTIQRTQQEDSAVYLCASSLVSGSNQPQHFGDGTRLSIL.

V and J are TRBV6-6 and TRBJ1-4; D possibly corresponds to TRBD1 (6 bases). V was trimmed by 4 bases and J by 8 bases, leaving 17 bases between them. The CDR3 runs 15 residues. Germline V gene data show CDR1 as MNHNY and CDR2 as SVGAGI (reference sequence). CDR3 in amino acids: CASSSRPGQGEKLFF. DNA for the CDR3: TGTGCCAGCAGTTCCCGGCCTGGGCAGGGGGAAAAACTGTTTTTT.

J is TRBJ2-1 and V is TRBV7-6, with 7 nucleotides matching TRBD2. Per germline, CDR1 SGHVS and CDR2 FNYEAQ. The V gene end was trimmed by 4 bases and the J gene end by 3 bases; junction bases not matched to a gene: 12. This CDR3 is built from 17 residues. The CDR3 region is CASSSTPSGVIYNEQFF. CDR3 DNA sequence: TGTGCCAGCAGCTCGACTCCCAGCGGGGTTATCTACAATGAGCAGTTCTTC. The whole variable domain, remainder taken from reference TRBV7-6 and TRBJ2-1, is GAGVSQSPRYKVTKRGQDVALRCDPISGHVSLYWYRQALGQGPEFLTYFNYEAQQDKSGLPNDRFSAERPEGSISTLTIQRTEQRDSAMYRCASSSTPSGVIYNEQFFGPGTRLTVL.

The CDR3 bases are TGCGCCAGCAGCCAAGAGTTGTGGGGCGGCACTGAAGCTTTCTTT. Residues: CASSQELWGGTEAFF. The V call is TRBV4-3, the J call TRBJ1-1; D might be TRBD1 (5 bases). CDR1 LGHNA and CDR2 YSLEER come from the germline V gene. There are 15 residues in the CDR3. Trimming cost V 0 bases and J 4 bases, with 12 bases left between them.

The gene calls are TRBV9 and TRBJ2-6; 16 bases align to TRBD2. V gave up 2 bases and J gave up 0 bases; unmatched junction bases: 2. Germline assignment: CDR1 SGDLS and CDR2 YYNGEE. This CDR3 has 19 residues. The CDR3 protein is CASSVGLAGGYSGANVLTF. The CDR3 nucleotides read TGTGCCAGCAGCGTGGGACTAGCGGGGGGGTACTCTGGGGCCAACGTCCTGACTTTC.

This clone appeared once. The chain has TRBV6-5 and TRBJ2-7; D uncertain. V dropped 6 bases and J dropped 0 bases, with 9 bases sitting between them. The CDR3 is 13 amino acids. Germline CDR1 is MNHEY and CDR2 is SVGAGI. CDR3 nucleotides: TGTGCCAGCAGAGTTCCAGGCTCCTACGAGCAGTACTTC. Translation: CASRVPGSYEQYF.

This chain uses TRBV7-2 with TRBJ2-1; D possibly corresponds to TRBD2 (6 bases). Germline values: CDR1 SGHTA, CDR2 FQGNSA. The ends were cut back, 2 bases at V and 5 bases at J, with 13 bases in the middle. The CDR3 has 15 residues. The CDR3 sequence is CASSLMRGVNNEQFF. The CDR3 DNA sequence: TGTGCCAGCAGCTTAATGCGGGGAGTCAACAATGAGCAGTTCTTC.

The rearrangement uses TRBV5-6 and TRBJ2-4; D is perhaps TRBD1 (5 bases). Germline assignment: CDR1 SGHDT and CDR2 YYEEEE. Trimming removed 3 bases at V and 6 bases at J, with 16 bases between. The CDR3 totals 15 residues. This chain's CDR3 is CASSSPIDSTNIQYF. Written as DNA, the CDR3 is TGTGCCAGCAGCTCGCCGATAGACAGTACAAACATTCAGTACTTC.

This chain uses TRBV6-1 with TRBJ1-4; D not certain. The CDR3 consists of 16 residues. The V and J ends lost 0 bases and 8 bases respectively, with 16 bases between them. Germline lookup yields CDR1 MNHNS and CDR2 SASEGT. CDR3 sequence (DNA): TGTGCCAGCAGTGAAGCGCTAGGCCTCACCCTAGAAAAACTGTTTTTT. This translates into CASSEALGLTLEKLFF.

The chain recombines TRBV25-1 with TRBJ2-2; TRBD1 matches at 8 bases. The germline CDR1 and CDR2 sequences are MGHDK and SYGVNS. The CDR3 runs 16 residues. Trimming took 4 bases from V and 1 from J; bases not matched to a gene: 5. The CDR3 protein is CASSARTGWNTGELFF. In nucleotides, the CDR3 is TGTGCCAGCAGTGCCCGGACAGGGTGGAACACCGGGGAGCTGTTTTTT.

This clone occurred once. The CDR3 loop reads CASTADRGSYNEQFF. In DNA, the CDR3 is TGTGCCAGCACCGCGGACAGGGGTTCCTACAATGAGCAGTTCTTC. The rearrangement links TRBV27 to TRBJ2-1, with 9 bases lining up with TRBD1. V was clipped by 7 bases and J by 1 base; unmatched bases: 5. Germline CDR1 MNHEY, CDR2 SMNVEV (reference sequence). The CDR3 covers 15 residues.

The rearrangement uses TRBV5-6 and TRBJ2-3, with 12 nucleotides matching TRBD2. Germline assignment: CDR1 SGHDT and CDR2 YYEEEE. The CDR3 length is 15 residues. The V gene end was trimmed by 3 bases and the J gene end by 7 bases; junction bases not matched to a gene: 6. The CDR3 DNA sequence: TGTGCCAGCAGCTCGGCGACTAGCGGGGGTTATACGCAGTATTTT. Residues: CASSSATSGGYTQYF. Based on the CDR3 plus reference TRBV5-6 and TRBJ2-3, the full variable domain is DAGVTQSPTHLIKTRGQQVTLRCSPKSGHDTVSWYQQALGQGPQFIFQYYEEEERQRGNFPDRFSGHQFPNYSSELNVNALLLGDSALYLCASSSATSGGYTQYFGPGTRLTVL.

This chain joins TRBV6-1 and TRBJ2-7; D is possibly TRBD2 (6 bases). This CDR3 is built from 13 residues. CDR1 and CDR2 (germline): MNHNS, SASEGT. Trimming pared 7 bases from V and 3 bases from J, leaving 13 bases between. The CDR3 DNA follows: TGTGCCAGCAATATGGGGGGTAGCTACGAGCAGTACTTC. The encoded protein is CASNMGGSYEQYF.

The chain uses TRBV7-2 and TRBJ2-3; 9 nucleotides align to TRBD2. The CDR3 consists of 15 residues. Looked up from germline, CDR1 is SGHTA and CDR2 is FQGNSA. Trimming cost V 5 bases and J 5 bases; bases outside gene matches: 8. The CDR3 loop is CASSPSGLAVDTQYF. The CDR3 DNA reads TGTGCCAGCAGCCCATCGGGACTAGCAGTAGATACGCAGTATTTT.

CDR3 residues: CASSFGTSGANVLTF. The DNA of the CDR3 is TGCGCCAGCAGCTTTGGGACATCTGGGGCCAACGTCCTGACTTTC. The chain carries TRBV4-3 and TRBJ2-6, with D possibly matching TRBD1 (6 bases). The V end was cut by 5 bases, the J end by 1 base, with 9 bases between. Germline CDR1 reads LGHNA; CDR2 reads YSLEER. The CDR3 is made up of 15 amino acids.